The rows below give T cell receptor beta chains drawn from one sample of a study of blood T cell repertoires in COVID-19. Generated by immunoSEQ multiplex PCR, the TCRdb table keeps only in-frame clones and is missing some. The sample includes 80,000 to 95,000 clones, approximately 81% of them seen just once. The source material was peripheral blood. These receptors all stem from a woman in her seventies with acute or convalescent COVID-19. Both conserved end residues are trimmed from each CDR3. The order of the fields is D gene, J gene, clone size, V gene, CDR3 protein. The D gene is left open where the match is weak. Clone size is stated in some rows and not others, as once, few, many or a class when expanded.

TRBD2,TRBJ2-1,once,TRBV30,AWSVLAGEYNEQF
NA,TRBJ2-5,NA,TRBV9,ASSVGAVNREETQY
NA,TRBJ2-3,NA,TRBV25-1,ASSEYNGGPGGTDTQY
NA,TRBJ2-6,NA,TRBV2,ASIRDWIVHSGANVLT
TRBD1,TRBJ1-4,NA,TRBV3-1/TRBV3-2,ASSRTPGTGGEKLF
NA,TRBJ1-5,NA,TRBV12-5,ASGLLPTTGSKNNQPQH
TRBD1,TRBJ1-2,once,TRBV5-1,ASSTGQGRVDGYT
TRBD2,TRBJ2-3,once,TRBV30,AWRRNSGASTDTQY
TRBD2,TRBJ2-3,NA,TRBV3-1/TRBV3-2,ASSQRLAGGGDTQY
NA,TRBJ1-1,NA,TRBV20-1,RVTENTEAF
TRBD2,TRBJ2-1,NA,TRBV7-6,ASSLHGGTYNEQF
TRBD2,TRBJ2-5,NA,TRBV3-1/TRBV3-2,ASSQGIAGTGETQY
TRBD1,TRBJ2-3,NA,TRBV9,ASSVASWGTGGKDTQY
TRBD2,TRBJ2-1,NA,TRBV23-1,ASSQSGGSSYNEQF
NA,TRBJ2-1,NA,TRBV29-1,SVEDRDSEYNEQF
TRBD2,TRBJ2-1,NA,TRBV5-6,ASSLAPSGRGSNEQF
NA,TRBJ1-2,NA,TRBV29-1,SVESGVGYGYT
TRBD1,TRBJ2-3,NA,TRBV24-1,ATSASTGGADTQY
TRBD2,TRBJ2-6,once,TRBV6-5,ASRTGGTGANVLT
NA,TRBJ1-4,once,TRBV6-5,ASRGGTNEKLF
NA,TRBJ1-2,NA,TRBV5-1,ASSLTGIYGYT
NA,TRBJ2-5,few,TRBV2,ATAEGQETQY
NA,TRBJ2-6,NA,TRBV19,ASSPQIPGANVLT
TRBD1,TRBJ1-1,NA,TRBV3-1/TRBV3-2,ASSRQGNTEAF
NA,TRBJ1-2,NA,TRBV7-2,ASSLGIRVDGYT
TRBD1,TRBJ2-1,NA,TRBV7-9,ASSPGTGLGSYNEQF
TRBD1,TRBJ2-1,NA,TRBV2,ASRLGQGAFNEQF
NA,TRBJ1-1,NA,TRBV5-8,ASSRGGTRAF
TRBD2,TRBJ2-6,NA,TRBV11-2,ASSLEGSGGSSGANVLT
NA,TRBJ1-6,few,TRBV6-5,ASSYSIGARNSPLH
TRBD2,TRBJ2-3,once,TRBV29-1,SVGSGIITDTQY
NA,TRBJ1-2,NA,TRBV10-2,ASSESDSSNNYGYT
NA,TRBJ1-1,NA,TRBV5-1,ASSLDRGRTEAF
NA,TRBJ1-1,once,TRBV19,ASIYGNTEAF
NA,TRBJ2-6,NA,TRBV5-1,ASSQDSSGANVLT
TRBD2,TRBJ2-1,NA,TRBV3-1/TRBV3-2,ASSQDLTSGTFYNEQF
NA,TRBJ1-5,few,TRBV29-1,SVEEQGTGQPQH
NA,TRBJ2-5,NA,TRBV13,ASSLAGVGYQETQY
NA,TRBJ2-3,NA,TRBV19,ASSIGPRGTLKPSGDTQY
TRBD1,TRBJ2-3,NA,TRBV7-7,ASSLGYTGGADTQY